These 25 T cell receptor beta chains were all obtained from the same sample, sequenced in a study of cytomegalovirus exposure and HLA in healthy donors (dated by TCRdb to 2016 to 2017). To prepare the library, the immunoSEQ multiplex PCR assay was applied. For the multiplex PCR, a mixture combining 60 forward primers for TCR Vbeta segments and 13 reverse primers for TCR Jbeta segments was used. TCRdb took this table from immuneACCESS and kept in-frame rearrangements with V and J called. Such tables lack part of the clones; where checked against another copy, unresolved V genes explain under half of the gap, and the rest is unexplained. Here the sample has about 94,000 clones; under 80% occur a single time. The ten biggest clones cover 20% to 25% of the sample. Sequencing input: PBMCs. These TCRs come from a man in his thirties or forties in good health and CMV-seropositive.

This clone was seen a handful of times. The V gene is TRBV9, the J gene TRBJ2-1, with D possibly being TRBD2 (5 bases). The V end lost 8 bases, the J end lost 4 bases, and 19 bases lay between the germline ends. This CDR3 is built from 15 residues. Germline values: CDR1 SGDLS, CDR2 YYNGEE. The CDR3 loop reads CARARRIASYNEQFF. Here the CDR3 DNA reads TGTGCCAGGGCCCGCCGAATAGCGTCATACAATGAGCAGTTCTTC.

The chain is built from TRBV13 and TRBJ1-2; D unresolved. CDR1 and CDR2 from the germline V gene are PRHDT and FYEKMQ (reference sequence). V lost 5 bases to trimming and J lost 1 base, with 14 bases between them. This CDR3 region has 15 residues. DNA of the CDR3: TGTGCCAGCAGCGTCAGTTTTTCCTTTAACTATGGCTACACCTTC. It codes for CASSVSFSFNYGYTF.

This clone was detected a few times. V is TRBV4-1 and J is TRBJ1-1, with D maybe TRBD1 (6 bases). V lost 0 bases, J lost 1 base, and 6 bases lay in between. The CDR3 consists of 14 residues. Germline CDR1 and CDR2: MGHRA and YSYEKL. CDR3 protein: CASSQEGGNTEAFF. In nucleotides, the CDR3 is TGCGCCAGCAGCCAAGAAGGGGGGAACACTGAAGCTTTCTTT.

This clone was picked up a small number of times. The gene calls are TRBV6-1 and TRBJ2-1; D remains ambiguous. Germline CDR1 MNHNS, CDR2 SASEGT. The CDR3 contains 13 residues. V dropped 1 base and J dropped 9 bases, with 10 bases sitting between them. CDR3 in amino acids: CASSEGSEAEQFF. CDR3 sequence (DNA): TGTGCCAGCAGTGAAGGGAGTGAGGCTGAGCAGTTCTTC.

This clone has just a few counts. This sequence joins TRBV4-1 and TRBJ1-1; 12 bases are a match to TRBD1. This CDR3 comprises 14 residues. The germline V gene encodes CDR1 MGHRA and CDR2 YSYEKL. The ends lost 2 bases at V and 8 bases at J; junction bases unmatched: 3. The chain's CDR3 is CASSQKGQGAEAFF. The CDR3 coding sequence is TGCGCCAGCAGCCAAAAGGGACAGGGGGCAGAAGCTTTCTTT.

The CDR3 nucleotides read TGTGCCAGTAGTATGCAGGACAGGGCCTATGGAGAGCAGTACTTC. It encodes CASSMQDRAYGEQYF. This chain uses TRBV19 with TRBJ2-7; 8 nucleotides agree with TRBD1. Germline values: CDR1 LNHDA, CDR2 SQIVND (reference sequence). V dropped 3 bases and J dropped 7; count of bases not matched to a gene: 11. This CDR3 is 15 amino acids long.

The rearrangement joins TRBV6-5 to TRBJ1-2; 10 bases align to TRBD1. V dropped 4 bases and J dropped 4; count of bases not matched to a gene: 3. CDR3 length equals 14 residues. Germline V gene data show CDR1 as MNHEY and CDR2 as SVGAGI. This CDR3 reads CASSWGDRGYGYTF. CDR3 nucleotide sequence: TGTGCCAGCAGTTGGGGGGACAGGGGCTATGGCTACACCTTC.

This chain uses TRBV7-8 with TRBJ2-7; tentatively, D is TRBD1 (7 bases). V was cut by 0 bases and J by 4 bases, with 16 bases left in between. Germline lookup yields CDR1 SGHVS and CDR2 FQNEAQ. This CDR3 is 16 amino acids long. CDR3 sequence reads: CASSLARGLARYEQYF. CDR3 coding DNA: TGTGCCAGCAGCTTAGCGAGGGGGCTAGCGCGTTACGAGCAGTACTTC.

The V and J genes are TRBV9 and TRBJ1-1; the D is unclear. Trimming pared 0 bases from V and 5 bases from J, leaving 5 bases between. The length of the CDR3 is 12 residues. Germline CDR1 and CDR2: SGDLS and YYNGEE. The CDR3, as DNA: TGTGCCAGCAGCGTAGTTGAGACTGAAGCTTTCTTT. Translation gives CASSVVETEAFF.

This clone was counted a single time. The CDR3 DNA follows: TGCGCCAGCAGCTTGGAATCGACAAGGTTCTCTGGAAACACCATATATTTT. This sequence encodes CASSLESTRFSGNTIYF. The chain has TRBV5-1 and TRBJ1-3; no firm D call. This CDR3 spans 17 amino acids. V was cut by 0 bases and J by 0 bases, with 13 bases left in between. Germline loops: CDR1 SGHRS, CDR2 YFSETQ.

The chain has TRBV6-1 and TRBJ1-5; D unresolved. The V and J ends lost 3 bases and 5 bases respectively, with 17 bases between them. Germline V lookup: CDR1 MNHNS, CDR2 SASEGT. The CDR3 loop spans 16 amino acids. CDR3 sequence: CASSDKLTAAHQPQHF. The CDR3 DNA sequence: TGTGCCAGCAGTGATAAACTGACTGCGGCCCATCAGCCCCAGCATTTT.

The CDR3 nucleotides read TGCGCCAGCAGCTTGACCACAGAGAACACTGAAGCTTTCTTT. Translation: CASSLTTENTEAFF. The chain joins TRBV5-1 to TRBJ1-1; unclear D gene. There are 14 residues in the CDR3. V was shortened by 1 base and J by 1 base, with 8 bases between the two germline ends. CDR1 SGHRS and CDR2 YFSETQ come from the germline V gene.

V and J are TRBV30 and TRBJ2-2; a possible D gene is TRBD1 (6 bases). Trimming cost V 1 base and J 4 bases, with 7 bases left between them. Germline CDR1 is GTSNPN and CDR2 is SVGIG (reference sequence). The length of the CDR3 is 13 residues. The CDR3 protein is CAWSEGGTGELFF. Here the CDR3 DNA reads TGTGCCTGGAGTGAAGGGGGCACCGGGGAGCTGTTTTTT.

The chain has TRBV5-6 and TRBJ2-7; 7 positions agree with TRBD1. The V gene end was trimmed by 2 bases and the J gene end by 3 bases; junction bases not matched to a gene: 5. This CDR3 comprises 14 residues. CDR1 and CDR2 from the germline V gene are SGHDT and YYEEEE. CDR3 nucleotides: TGTGCCAGCAGCTTCGGGACAGAAGACTACGAGCAGTACTTC. Its protein is CASSFGTEDYEQYF.

The chain joins TRBV7-9 to TRBJ1-2, with D unresolved. Germline V gene sequence: CDR1 SEHNR, CDR2 FQNEAQ (reference sequence). CDR3 length: 13 residues. V dropped 6 bases and J dropped 4 bases, with 12 bases sitting between them. In DNA form, the CDR3 reads TGTGCCAGCAGTTTTGACATCTCCTATGGCTACACCTTC. This translates into CASSFDISYGYTF. Looking up the rest from reference TRBV7-9 and TRBJ1-2 gives the full variable domain: DTGVSQNPRHKITKRGQNVTFRCDPISEHNRLYWYRQTLGQGPEFLTYFQNEAQLEKSRLLSDRFSAERPKGSFSTLEIQRTEQGDSAMYLCASSFDISYGYTFGSGTRLTVV.

CDR3 sequence: CASKDLASTDTQYF. CDR3 in DNA: TGTGCCAGCAAGGATCTAGCGAGCACAGATACGCAGTATTTT. The chain recombines TRBV6-5 with TRBJ2-3; weak D call: TRBD2 (6 bases). Germline CDR1 is MNHEY and CDR2 is SVGAGI. With 7 bases removed from V and 0 bases from J, the gap between germline ends came to 11 bases. The CDR3 is 14 residues long.

The rearrangement links TRBV5-6 to TRBJ1-2, with D perhaps matching TRBD1 (6 bases). V dropped 4 bases and J dropped 6 bases, with 19 bases sitting between them. The CDR3 runs 15 residues. CDR1 SGHDT and CDR2 YYEEEE come from the germline V gene. The CDR3 protein is CASSAVGQNRDGYTF. The CDR3 bases are TGTGCCAGCAGCGCGGTCGGTCAAAACAGGGATGGCTACACCTTC.

The chain employs TRBV18 and TRBJ1-3, with a weak D call TRBD1 (5 bases). This CDR3 contains 16 residues. V shed 1 base and J shed 3 bases, with 13 bases lying between them. Germline assignment: CDR1 KGHSH and CDR2 LQKENI. The CDR3 here is CASSPRGATRGNTIYF. The CDR3 DNA reads TGTGCCAGCTCACCACGCGGGGCCACACGTGGAAACACCATATATTTT. Combining the CDR3 with reference TRBV18 and TRBJ1-3 gives the whole variable domain NAGVMQNPRHLVRRRGQEARLRCSPMKGHSHVYWYRQLPEEGLKFMVYLQKENIIDESGMPKERFSAEFPKEGPSILRIQQVVRGDSAAYFCASSPRGATRGNTIYFGEGSWLTVV.

The chain uses TRBV9 and TRBJ2-2; tentatively, D is TRBD1 (6 bases). V dropped 2 bases and J dropped 0 bases, with 14 bases sitting between them. Germline loops: CDR1 SGDLS, CDR2 YYNGEE. The CDR3 length is 17 residues. CDR3 amino acids: CASSVAQGTTNTGELFF. Here the CDR3 DNA reads TGTGCCAGCAGCGTGGCCCAGGGGACAACGAACACCGGGGAGCTGTTTTTT.

The V and J genes are TRBV15 and TRBJ2-6; D is unclear. V shed 0 bases and J shed 0 bases, with 3 bases lying between them. Germline CDR1 and CDR2: LNHNV and YYDKDF (reference sequence). The CDR3 has 15 amino acids. The CDR3 bases are TGTGCCACCAGCAGAGAATACTCTGGGGCCAACGTCCTGACTTTC. Encoded protein: CATSREYSGANVLTF.

This rearrangement joins TRBV29-1 to TRBJ1-1, with D unclear. Germline CDR1 and CDR2: SQVTM and ANQGSEA. Deletions cut 2 bases from V and 7 bases from J, with 14 bases between. This CDR3 is built from 13 residues. Written as DNA, the CDR3 is TGCAGCGTTGAAAGAGGGCGCGGAATTGAAGCTTTCTTT. Protein sequence: CSVERGRGIEAFF. The full variable domain, completed using reference TRBV29-1 and TRBJ1-1, is SAVISQKPSRDICQRGTSLTIQCQVDSQVTMMFWYRQQPGQSLTLIATANQGSEATYESGFVIDKFPISRPNLTFSTLTVSNMSPEDSSIYLCSVERGRGIEAFFGQGTRLTVV.

This chain links TRBV28 with TRBJ2-4, with 7 bases matching TRBD1. V was pared by 5 bases and J by 8 bases, with 9 bases of the junction left unmatched. CDR3 length: 14 amino acids. Germline CDR1 MDHEN, CDR2 SYDVKM. CDR3 DNA: TGTGCCAGCAGTCTAAGGACAGGTTGGGACATTCAGTACTTC. As protein: CASSLRTGWDIQYF.

The V gene is TRBV2, the J gene TRBJ2-7; TRBD1 matches 8 bases. The V segment lost 10 bases and the J segment 4 bases; nucleotides outside the gene matches: 12. The length of the CDR3 is 14 residues. Germline V gives CDR1 SNHLY, CDR2 FYNNEI. Here the CDR3 reads CATHLLDRAYEQYF. The CDR3 DNA reads TGTGCCACCCACCTTTTGGACAGGGCTTACGAGCAGTACTTC.

The chain links TRBV10-1 to TRBJ1-1, with 9 bases matching TRBD1. From germline, CDR1 is WNHNN and CDR2 SYGVQD (reference sequence). The CDR3 loop spans 14 amino acids. Trimming removed 6 bases from V and 1 base from J; junction bases left unmatched: 3. CDR3 nucleotide sequence: TGCGCCAGCAGCCCGGGACAGGGGAACACTGAAGCTTTCTTT. It translates to CASSPGQGNTEAFF.

The CDR3 spells CASSPGRGEGTQYF. The CDR3 nucleotides are TGTGCCAGCAGCCCGGGGAGGGGAGAAGGTACGCAGTATTTT. The V and J genes are TRBV5-6 and TRBJ2-3, with 7 bases lining up with TRBD2. Per germline, CDR1 SGHDT and CDR2 YYEEEE. J gave up 8 bases and V 4 bases, and 10 bases lay outside the gene matches. This CDR3 is built from 14 residues.